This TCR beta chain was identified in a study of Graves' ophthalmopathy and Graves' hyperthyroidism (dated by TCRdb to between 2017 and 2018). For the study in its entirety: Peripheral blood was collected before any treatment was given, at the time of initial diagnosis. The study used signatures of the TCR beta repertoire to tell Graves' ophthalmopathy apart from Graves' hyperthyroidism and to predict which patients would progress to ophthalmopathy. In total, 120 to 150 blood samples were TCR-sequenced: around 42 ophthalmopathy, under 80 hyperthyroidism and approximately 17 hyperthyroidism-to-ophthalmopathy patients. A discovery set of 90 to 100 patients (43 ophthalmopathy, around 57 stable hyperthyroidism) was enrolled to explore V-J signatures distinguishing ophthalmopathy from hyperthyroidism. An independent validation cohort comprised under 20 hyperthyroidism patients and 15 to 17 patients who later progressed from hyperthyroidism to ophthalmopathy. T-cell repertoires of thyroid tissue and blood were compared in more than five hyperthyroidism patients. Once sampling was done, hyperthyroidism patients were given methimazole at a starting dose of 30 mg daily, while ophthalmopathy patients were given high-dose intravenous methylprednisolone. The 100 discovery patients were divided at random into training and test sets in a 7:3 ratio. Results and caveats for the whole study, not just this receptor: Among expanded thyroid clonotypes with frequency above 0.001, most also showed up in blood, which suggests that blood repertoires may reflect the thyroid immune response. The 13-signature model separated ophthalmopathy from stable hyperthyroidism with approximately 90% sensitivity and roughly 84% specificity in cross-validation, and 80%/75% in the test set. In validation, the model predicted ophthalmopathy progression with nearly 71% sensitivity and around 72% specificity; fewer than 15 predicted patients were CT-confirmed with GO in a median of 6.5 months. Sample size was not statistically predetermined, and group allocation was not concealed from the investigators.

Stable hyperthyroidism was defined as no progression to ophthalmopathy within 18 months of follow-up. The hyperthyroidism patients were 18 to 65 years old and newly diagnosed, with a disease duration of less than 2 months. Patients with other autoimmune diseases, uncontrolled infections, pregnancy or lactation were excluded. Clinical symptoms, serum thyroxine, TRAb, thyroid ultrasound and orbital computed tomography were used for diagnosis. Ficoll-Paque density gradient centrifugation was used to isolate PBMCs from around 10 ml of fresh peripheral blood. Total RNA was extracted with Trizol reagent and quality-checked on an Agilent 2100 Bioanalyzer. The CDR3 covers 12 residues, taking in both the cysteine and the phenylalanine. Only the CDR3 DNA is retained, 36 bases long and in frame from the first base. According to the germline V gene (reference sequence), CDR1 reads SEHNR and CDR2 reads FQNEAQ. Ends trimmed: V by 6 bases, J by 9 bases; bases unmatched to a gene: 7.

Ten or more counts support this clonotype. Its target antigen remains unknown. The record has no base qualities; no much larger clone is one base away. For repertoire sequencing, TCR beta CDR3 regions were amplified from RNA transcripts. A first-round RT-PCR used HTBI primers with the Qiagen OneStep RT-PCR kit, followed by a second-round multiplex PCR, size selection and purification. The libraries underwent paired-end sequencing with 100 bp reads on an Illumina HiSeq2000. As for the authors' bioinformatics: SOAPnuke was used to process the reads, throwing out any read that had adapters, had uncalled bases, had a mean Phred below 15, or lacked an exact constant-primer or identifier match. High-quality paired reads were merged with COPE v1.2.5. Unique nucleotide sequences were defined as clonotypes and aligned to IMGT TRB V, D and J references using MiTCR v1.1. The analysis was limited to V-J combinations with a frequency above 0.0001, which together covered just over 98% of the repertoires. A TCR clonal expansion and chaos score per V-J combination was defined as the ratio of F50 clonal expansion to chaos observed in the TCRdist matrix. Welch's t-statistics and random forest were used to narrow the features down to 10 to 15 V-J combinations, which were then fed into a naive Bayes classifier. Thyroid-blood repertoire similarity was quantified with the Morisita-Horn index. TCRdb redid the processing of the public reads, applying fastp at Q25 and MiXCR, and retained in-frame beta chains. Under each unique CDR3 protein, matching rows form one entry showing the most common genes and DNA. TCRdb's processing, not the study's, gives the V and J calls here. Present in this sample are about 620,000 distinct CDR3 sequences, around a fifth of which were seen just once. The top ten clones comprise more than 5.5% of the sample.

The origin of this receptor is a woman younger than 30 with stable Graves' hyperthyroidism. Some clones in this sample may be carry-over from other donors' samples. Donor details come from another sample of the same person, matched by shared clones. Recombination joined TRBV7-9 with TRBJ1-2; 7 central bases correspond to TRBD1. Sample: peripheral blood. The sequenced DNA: TGTGCCAGCAGTTGGGACAGCCGAAGCTACACCTTC. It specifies CASSWDSRSYTF.